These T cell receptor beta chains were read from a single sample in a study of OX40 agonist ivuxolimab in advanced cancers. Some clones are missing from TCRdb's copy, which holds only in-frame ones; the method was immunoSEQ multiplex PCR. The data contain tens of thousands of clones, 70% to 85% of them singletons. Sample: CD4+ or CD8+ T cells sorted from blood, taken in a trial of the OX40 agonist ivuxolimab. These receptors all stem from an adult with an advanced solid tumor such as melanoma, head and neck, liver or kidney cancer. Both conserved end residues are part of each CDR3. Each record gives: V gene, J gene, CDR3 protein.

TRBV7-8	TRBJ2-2	CASSLGGSGELFF
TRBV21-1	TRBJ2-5	CARERGQETQYF
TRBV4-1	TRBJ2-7	CASSQGTERPSYEQYF
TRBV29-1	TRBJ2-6	CSVEGGAGSGANVLTF
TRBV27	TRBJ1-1	CASSPTGTGAFF
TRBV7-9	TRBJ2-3	CASSWHGGQGTLTDTQYF
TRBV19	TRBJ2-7	CASSPSGSLYEQYF
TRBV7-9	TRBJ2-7	CASSPKDRVEQYF
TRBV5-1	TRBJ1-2	CASSFRQEDYGYTF
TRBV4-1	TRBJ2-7	CASSREGPTYEQYF
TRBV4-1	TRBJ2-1	CASSQELAAPYNEQFF
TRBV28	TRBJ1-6	CASSSTGDQYNSPLHF
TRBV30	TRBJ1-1	CAWSYTEAFF
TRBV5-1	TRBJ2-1	CASSLTSGGYNEQFF
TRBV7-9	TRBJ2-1	CASSPPLTSGSGSDEQFF
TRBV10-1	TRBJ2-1	CAIRGRRGNYNEQFF
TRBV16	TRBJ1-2	CASSQSRAARYGYTF
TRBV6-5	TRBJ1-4	CASSLQGGEKLFF
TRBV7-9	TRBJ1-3	CASSLPISSGNTIYF
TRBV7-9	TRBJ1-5	CASSLEGSNQPQHF
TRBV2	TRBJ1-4	CAIPGQADEKLFF
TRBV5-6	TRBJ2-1	CASSLGGPVPGFNEQFF
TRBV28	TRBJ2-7	CASSDTGGYEQYF
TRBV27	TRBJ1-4	CASNEGGPTNEKLFF
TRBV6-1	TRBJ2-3	CARPRRWYF
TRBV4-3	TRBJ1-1	CASSLTATGLMRATEAFF
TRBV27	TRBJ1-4	CASSLSLGREKLFF
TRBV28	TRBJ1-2	CASSFLRSFYGYTF
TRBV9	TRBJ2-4	CASSVAHGGGKNIQYF
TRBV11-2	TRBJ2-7	CASSLGGAHEQYF
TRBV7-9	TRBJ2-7	CASSLQVTGGHEQYF
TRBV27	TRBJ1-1	CASKQGHTEAFF
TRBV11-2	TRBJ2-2	CASSHSGGLAGELFF
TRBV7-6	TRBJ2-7	CASSLTEGVGYEQYF
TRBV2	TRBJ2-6	CASGGSLVDSYSGANVLTF
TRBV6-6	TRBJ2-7	CASSTSGSSYEQYF
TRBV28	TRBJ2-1	CASSLLAVNYNEQFF
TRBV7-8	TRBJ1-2	CASSLAPSGTGGEYGYTF
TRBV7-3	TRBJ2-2	CASSRHLNTGELFF
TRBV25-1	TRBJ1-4	CASSARTDVEKLFF
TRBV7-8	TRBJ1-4	CASSSTQGYTNEKLFF